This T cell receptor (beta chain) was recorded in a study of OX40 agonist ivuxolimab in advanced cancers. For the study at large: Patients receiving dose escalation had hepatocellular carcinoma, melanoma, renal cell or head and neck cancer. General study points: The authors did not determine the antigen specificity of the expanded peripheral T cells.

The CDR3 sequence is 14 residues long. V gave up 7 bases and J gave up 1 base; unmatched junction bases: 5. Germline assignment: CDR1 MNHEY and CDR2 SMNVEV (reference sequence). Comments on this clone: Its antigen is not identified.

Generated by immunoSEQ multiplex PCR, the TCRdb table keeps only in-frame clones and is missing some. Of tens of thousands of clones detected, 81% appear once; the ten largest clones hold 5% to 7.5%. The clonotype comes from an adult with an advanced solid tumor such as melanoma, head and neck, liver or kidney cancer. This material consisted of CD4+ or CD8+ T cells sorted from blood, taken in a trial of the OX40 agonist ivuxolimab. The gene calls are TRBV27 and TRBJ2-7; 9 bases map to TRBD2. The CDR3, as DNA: TGTGCCAGCAAATTAGCGGGAGAGTCCTACGAGCAGTACTTC. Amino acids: CASKLAGESYEQYF.